Listed below are T cell receptor beta chains from one sample, sequenced in a study of OX40 agonist ivuxolimab in advanced cancers. Sequencing was performed with immunoSEQ multiplex PCR; in TCRdb, only in-frame clones are kept and a portion is missing. Among roughly 55,000 clones listed, over 70% were seen once. Sequenced material: CD4+ or CD8+ T cells sorted from blood, taken in a trial of the OX40 agonist ivuxolimab. These receptors came from an adult with an advanced solid tumor such as melanoma, head and neck, liver or kidney cancer. The CDR3 runs from the conserved cysteine through the conserved F or W. A D gene is named only where the DNA matches it firmly. Clone sizes are given selectively: once, few, many, or a class where the clone is expanded.

J gene | CDR3 length | V gene | D gene | clone size | CDR3 protein | CDR3 DNA
TRBJ1-1 | 13 | TRBV6-1 | - | - | CASSENRETEAFF | TGTGCCAGCAGTGAGAACAGAGAAACTGAAGCTTTCTTT
TRBJ1-2 | 13 | TRBV11-2 | TRBD1 | - | CASSSQGPYGYTF | TGTGCCAGCAGCTCACAGGGGCCTTATGGCTACACCTTC
TRBJ2-7 | 16 | TRBV11-2 | TRBD1 | - | CASSLGLRQGPYEQYF | TGTGCCAGCAGCTTAGGGCTAAGACAGGGACCCTACGAGCAGTACTTC
TRBJ2-7 | 15 | TRBV5-4 | - | - | CASSLAGVLSYEQYF | TGTGCCAGCAGCTTGGCAGGTGTTCTCTCCTACGAGCAGTACTTC
TRBJ1-3 | 14 | TRBV7-9 | - | - | CASSSRRGGNTIYF | TGTGCCAGCAGCTCACGAAGGGGGGGAAACACCATATATTTT
TRBJ1-3 | 16 | TRBV7-9 | - | once | CASSLERRRGGNTIYF | TGTGCCAGCAGCTTAGAACGACGGAGGGGAGGAAACACCATATATTTT
TRBJ1-6 | 13 | TRBV29-1 | - | - | CSVGFSYNSPLHF | TGCAGCGTTGGATTCAGTTATAATTCACCCCTCCACTTT
TRBJ2-3 | 17 | TRBV6-1 | TRBD1 | - | CASSANRDRGRTDTQYF | TGTGCCAGCAGTGCGAACCGGGACAGGGGAAGGACAGATACGCAGTATTTT
TRBJ1-2 | 14 | TRBV10-3 | - | - | CAISVGRGEGGYTF | TGTGCCATCAGTGTTGGTAGGGGAGAGGGTGGCTACACCTTC
TRBJ2-7 | 16 | TRBV9 | TRBD1 | - | CASSPKGTATFYEQYF | TGTGCCAGCAGCCCCAAGGGGACAGCGACCTTTTACGAGCAGTACTTC
TRBJ1-3 | 15 | TRBV19 | - | - | CASSRRGSSGNTIYF | TGTGCCAGTAGTCGCAGGGGAAGCTCTGGAAACACCATATATTTT